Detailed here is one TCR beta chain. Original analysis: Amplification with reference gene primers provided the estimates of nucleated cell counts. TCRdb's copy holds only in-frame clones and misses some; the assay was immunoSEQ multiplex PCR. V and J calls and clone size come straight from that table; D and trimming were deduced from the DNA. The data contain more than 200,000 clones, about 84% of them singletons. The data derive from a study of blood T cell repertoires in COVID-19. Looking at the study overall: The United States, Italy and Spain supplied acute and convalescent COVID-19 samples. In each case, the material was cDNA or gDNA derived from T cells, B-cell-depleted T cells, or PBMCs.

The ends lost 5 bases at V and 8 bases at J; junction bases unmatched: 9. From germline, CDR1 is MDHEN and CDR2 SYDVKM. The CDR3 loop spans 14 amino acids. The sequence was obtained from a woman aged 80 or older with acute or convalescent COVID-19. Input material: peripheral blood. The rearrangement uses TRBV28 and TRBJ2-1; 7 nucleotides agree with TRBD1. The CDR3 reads CASSRTFQGDEQFF. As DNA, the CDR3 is TGTGCCAGCAGTCGCACATTCCAGGGGGATGAGCAGTTCTTC. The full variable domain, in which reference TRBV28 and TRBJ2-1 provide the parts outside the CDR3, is DVKVTQSSRYLVKRTGEKVFLECVQDMDHENMFWYRQDPGLGLRLIYFSYDVKMKEKGDIPEGYSVSREKKERFSLILESASTNQTSMYLCASSRTFQGDEQFFGPGTRLTVL.